This T cell receptor beta chain is drawn from a study of cytomegalovirus exposure and HLA in healthy donors. Primers for the PCR totalled 60 Vbeta and 13 Jbeta. The method was immunoSEQ multiplex PCR; TCRdb's version includes in-frame clones alone and lacks a portion of them. The sample lists 110,000 or so clones; 81% were seen once. Comments on this clone: Its antigen remains unknown.

This CDR3 contains 15 residues. The germline V gene encodes CDR1 WNHNN and CDR2 SYGVQD (reference sequence). The J segment lost 5 bases and the V segment lost 3 bases, leaving 4 bases of the junction unmatched. Regarding the study as a whole: A later analysis showed TCR association rates differing by HLA locus, peaking at DRB1 and lowest at HLA-C. According to a later analysis, donors in an Asian-associated ancestry cluster reportedly had fewer N-insertions than the 666-donor mean. A later analysis appeared to link common viral pathogens to several of the most significant clusters.

V and J are TRBV10-1 and TRBJ2-7; 13 nucleotides agree with TRBD2. This TCR was recovered from a woman under 40 in good health and CMV-seronegative. Sequencing was done on a sample of PBMCs. The CDR3 region has the DNA TGCGCCAGCAGTGAAGGACTAGCGGGAGACGACGAGCAGTACTTC. This codes for CASSEGLAGDDEQYF.